The clone carrying this TCR beta chain was counted a few times. What it binds is unknown. Method: immunoSEQ multiplex PCR; TCRdb's copy keeps in-frame clones and lacks some. The data contain 30,000 to 45,000 clones, 74% of them singletons. Resections took place in Japan or China from about 2014 to 2017. Nucleic acids came from premalignant or tumor cells enriched by macro-dissection. This entry is derived from a study of immune evolution from preneoplasia to lung adenocarcinoma. Background on the study: HLA loss of heterozygosity: around 6.5% AIS, approximately 15% MIA, about 30% ADC, none AAH.

Study-level results: Later-stage lesions seemingly showed higher T cell density and diversity than normal lung.

The specimen was FFPE invasive lung adenocarcinoma tissue. The clonotype was recovered from a person aged 55 to 69 with lung adenocarcinoma.

The CDR3 sequence is CASRLRQGYEQFF. The CDR3 DNA sequence: TGCGCCAGCAGGCTAAGACAGGGCTATGAGCAGTTCTTC. The chain uses TRBV5-1 and TRBJ2-1; 7 bases fit TRBD1. This CDR3 has 13 amino acids. V dropped 5 bases and J dropped 8; count of bases not matched to a gene: 7. Per germline, CDR1 SGHRS and CDR2 YFSETQ.